This T cell receptor beta chain comes out of a study of T-cell memory formation after mild COVID-19. Study-level findings and limits: CD4+ bias marked clones expanding day 15 to 37, unlike balanced contracting clones. Second-wave clones reaching peak frequency on day 37 lacked confirmed SARS-CoV-2 specificity.

Using constant-segment primers, 5'RACE produced TCR alpha and TCR beta cDNA libraries carrying sample barcodes and UMIs. TCRdb redid the calling of the 5' RACE reads with MiXCR, one entry per CDR3 protein. This sample has nearly 110,000 distinct CDR3 sequences, with roughly an eighth found just once. On this clonotype: Its specificity is unknown.

Source material: PBMCs or a T cell subset sorted from them (not recorded which). This clonotype was sampled from an adult woman who had mild COVID-19 (a few samples of this study predate the infection). Cell type and time point are not known.

CDR3 residues: CASSFVGANYEQYF. In nucleotides, the CDR3 is TGTGCCAGCAGCTTTGTCGGCGCGAACTACGAGCAGTACTTC. The rearrangement uses TRBV7-9 and TRBJ2-7; unclear D gene. The CDR3 loop spans 14 amino acids. The germline gives CDR1 SEHNR, CDR2 FQNEAQ (reference sequence). V was clipped by 3 bases and J by 3 bases, with 12 bases between them.